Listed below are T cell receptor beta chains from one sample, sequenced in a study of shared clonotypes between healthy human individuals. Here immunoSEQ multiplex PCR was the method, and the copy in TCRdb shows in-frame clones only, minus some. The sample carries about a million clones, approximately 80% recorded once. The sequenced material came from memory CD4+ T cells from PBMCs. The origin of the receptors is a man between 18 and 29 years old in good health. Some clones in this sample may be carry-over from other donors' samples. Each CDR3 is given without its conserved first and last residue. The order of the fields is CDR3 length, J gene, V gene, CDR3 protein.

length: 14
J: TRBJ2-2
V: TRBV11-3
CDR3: ASSKGGQGSTGELF

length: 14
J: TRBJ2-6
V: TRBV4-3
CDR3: ASSQDMRAGANVLT

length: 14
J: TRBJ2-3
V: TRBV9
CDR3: ASSVVGGMVGDTQY

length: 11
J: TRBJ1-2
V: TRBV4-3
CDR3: ASSQAGSYGYT

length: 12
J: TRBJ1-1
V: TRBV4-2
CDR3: ASGRRAGNTEAF

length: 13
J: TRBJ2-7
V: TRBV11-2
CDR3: ASSLRSGLAYEQY

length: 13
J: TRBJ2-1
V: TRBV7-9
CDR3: ASSPTGGRAGKQF

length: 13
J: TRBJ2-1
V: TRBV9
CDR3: ASSVAGREGGEQF

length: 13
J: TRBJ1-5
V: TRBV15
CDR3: ATSSRTGGGQPQH

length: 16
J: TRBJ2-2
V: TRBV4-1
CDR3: ASSPYGTRRGNTGELF

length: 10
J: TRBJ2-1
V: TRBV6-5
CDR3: ASRAVDNEQF

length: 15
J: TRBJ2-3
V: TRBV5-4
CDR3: ASSLASGRDLTDTQY

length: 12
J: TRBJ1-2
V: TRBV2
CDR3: ASSGYRGGYGYT

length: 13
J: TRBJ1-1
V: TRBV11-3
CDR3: ASSSGQGGNTEAF

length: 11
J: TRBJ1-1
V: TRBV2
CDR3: ASSDRREVQAF

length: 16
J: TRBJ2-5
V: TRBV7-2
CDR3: ASSPEIWGRASLGTQY

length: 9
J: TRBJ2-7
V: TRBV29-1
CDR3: SVDLDSRSY

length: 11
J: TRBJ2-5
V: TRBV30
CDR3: AWGTGVFETQY

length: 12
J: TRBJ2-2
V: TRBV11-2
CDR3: ASRRQGRAGELF

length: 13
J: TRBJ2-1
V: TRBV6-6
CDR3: ASSFRTSSYNEQF

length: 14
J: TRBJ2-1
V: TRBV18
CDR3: ASSRTSGGSYNEQF

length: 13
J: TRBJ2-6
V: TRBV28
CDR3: ASSSVPSGANVLT

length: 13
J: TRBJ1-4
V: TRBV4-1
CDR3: ASSQSGGPAEKLF

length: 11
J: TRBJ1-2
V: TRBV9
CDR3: ASSRRQGYGYT

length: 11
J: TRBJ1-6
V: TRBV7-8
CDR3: ASSTGQNSPLH

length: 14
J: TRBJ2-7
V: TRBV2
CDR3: ASSEQTARITYEQY

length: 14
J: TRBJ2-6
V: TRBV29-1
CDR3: SVLTRGESGANVLT

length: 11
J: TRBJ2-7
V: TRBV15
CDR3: ATSRGRTYEQY

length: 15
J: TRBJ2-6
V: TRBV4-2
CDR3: ASSQVAVSGGANVLT

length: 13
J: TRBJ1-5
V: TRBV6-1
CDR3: ASSEAGGSNQPQH

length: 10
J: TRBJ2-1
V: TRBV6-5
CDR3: ASRTYKDEQF

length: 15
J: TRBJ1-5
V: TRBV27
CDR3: ASSLRRPTDRNQPQH

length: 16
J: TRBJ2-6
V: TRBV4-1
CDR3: ASSQETQAGTGANVLT

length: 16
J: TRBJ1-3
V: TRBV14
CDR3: ASSQDRLRKRSGNTIY

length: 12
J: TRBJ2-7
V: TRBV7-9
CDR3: ASSLGRGKDEQY

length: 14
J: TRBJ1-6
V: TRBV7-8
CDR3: ASSPEGLLTNSPLH

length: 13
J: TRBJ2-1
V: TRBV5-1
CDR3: ASSLAFLDGNEQF

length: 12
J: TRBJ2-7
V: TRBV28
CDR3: ASSFFTRGREQY

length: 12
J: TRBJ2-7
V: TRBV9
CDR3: ASSVAPKDSFLY

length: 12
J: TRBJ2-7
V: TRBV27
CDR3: ASGEGLGLYEQY

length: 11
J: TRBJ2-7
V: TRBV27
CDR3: ASRSFRGGEQY

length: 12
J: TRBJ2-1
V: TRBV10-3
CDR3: ARRDRSSYNEQF